The present T cell receptor beta chain was sequenced within a study of shared clonotypes between healthy human individuals. HIV-negative, healthy adults without recent acute infections or vaccinations were the donors. The CDR3 is made up of 15 amino acids. Per germline, CDR1 SGHRS and CDR2 YFSETQ. V was shortened by 0 bases and J by 4 bases, with 11 bases between the two germline ends. A note on this clone: Its antigen is undetermined.

Each subset's genomic DNA was split evenly across several immunoSEQ plates. Method: immunoSEQ multiplex PCR; TCRdb's copy keeps in-frame clones and lacks some. The table lists hundreds of thousands of clones, 73% of them singletons, with roughly 1.9% in the top ten. Study results and limitations: Collection of samples was limited to blood; tissue repertoires likely differ.

The genes are TRBV5-1 and TRBJ1-3; perhaps TRBD1 as D (5 bases). This sequence was found in a woman in her twenties or thirties in good health. Sequencing was performed on memory CD4+ T cells sorted from blood. The subset was: CD45RA-negative fraction. The CDR3 region has the DNA TGCGCCAGCAGCTTGGACGGGACGGTCGGAAACACCATATATTTT. Translated, it gives CASSLDGTVGNTIYF.